The entry below gives a single T cell receptor beta chain sequence along with its context. TCRdb's copy holds only in-frame clones and misses some; the assay was immunoSEQ multiplex PCR. The sample consists of around 150,000 clones, 86% of them appearing once. V shed 8 bases and J 0 bases; nucleotides not matched to a gene: 13. Germline-derived CDR1 and CDR2 are LNHDA and SQIVND (reference sequence). The CDR3 covers 17 residues. This record comes from a study of blood T cell repertoires in COVID-19. At the level of the study: The origin of the acute and convalescent COVID-19 samples was the United States, Italy and Spain.

This receptor was obtained from a man aged 55 to 70 with acute or convalescent COVID-19. The sequenced material came from peripheral blood. The chain combines TRBV19 with TRBJ2-3; 8 nucleotides match TRBD1. This CDR3 is CASRVTDRGRSTDTQYF. The CDR3 bases are TGTGCCAGTCGCGTCACAGACAGGGGCCGGAGCACAGATACGCAGTATTTT.